This entry lists 19 T cell receptor beta chains sequenced from one sample in a study of control samples from healthy donors and cancer patients. The method was immunoSEQ multiplex PCR; TCRdb's version includes in-frame clones alone and lacks a portion of them. This sample has some 220,000 clones; roughly 94% occur once, and the top ten carry less than 1.6%. Sequencing input: blood. These receptors were taken from a man in his fifties or sixties in good health.

The chain carries TRBV19 and TRBJ1-5; 7 bases agree with TRBD1. CDR1 is LNHDA and CDR2 is SQIVND in the germline V gene (reference sequence). The CDR3 is made up of 13 amino acids. The ends lost 5 bases at V and 5 bases at J; junction bases unmatched: 3. CDR3 bases: TGTGCCAGTAGTCGTCAGGGGGATCAGCCCCAGCATTTT. It translates to CASSRQGDQPQHF.

The rearrangement links TRBV11-2 to TRBJ1-3; no definite D call. Germline V gene sequence: CDR1 SGHAT, CDR2 FQNNGV. The CDR3 totals 12 residues. Between the trimmed V and J ends, which lost 4 bases and 6 bases, there was a span of 7 bases. The CDR3 DNA reads as TGTGCCAGCAGCTCCGCTTTAAACACCATATATTTT. Its protein product is CASSSALNTIYF.

The chain links TRBV5-1 to TRBJ2-1; 9 positions match TRBD2. V lost 0 bases and J lost 6; bases outside the gene matches: 13. The CDR3 loop spans 18 amino acids. Germline CDR1 SGHRS, CDR2 YFSETQ. The CDR3: CASSLAGGGAFISNEQFF. The CDR3 nucleotides read TGCGCCAGCAGCTTGGCGGGCGGGGGGGCCTTCATCTCCAATGAGCAGTTCTTC. Supplemented by reference TRBV5-1 and TRBJ2-1, the full variable domain reads KAGVTQTPRYLIKTRGQQVTLSCSPISGHRSVSWYQQTPGQGLQFLFEYFSETQRNKGNFPGRFSGRQFSNSRSEMNVSTLELGDSALYLCASSLAGGGAFISNEQFFGPGTRLTVL.

The rearrangement joins TRBV6-2 or TRBV6-3 to TRBJ1-1; D gene unclear. Germline V gene lookup returns CDR1 MNHEY and CDR2 SVGEGT. The CDR3 has 13 residues. V lost 3 bases, J lost 0 bases, and 5 bases lay in between. The CDR3 DNA is TGTGCCAGCAGTTATCCCCTGAACACTGAAGCTTTCTTT. This sequence encodes CASSYPLNTEAFF.

The rearrangement joins TRBV27 to TRBJ2-1; the match to TRBD2 covers 10 bases. This CDR3 spans 16 amino acids. Germline assignment: CDR1 MNHEY and CDR2 SMNVEV (reference sequence). V shed 3 bases and J 6 bases; nucleotides not matched to a gene: 8. The CDR3 loop is CASSFPSGGAFNEQFF. CDR3 DNA sequence: TGTGCCAGCAGTTTCCCCAGCGGGGGGGCATTCAATGAGCAGTTCTTC.

This chain connects TRBV6-1 to TRBJ1-6; 7 nucleotides align to TRBD1. The CDR3 covers 17 residues. The trim removed 3 bases at V and 7 bases at J, leaving 12 bases unmatched. Germline loops: CDR1 MNHNS, CDR2 SASEGT. In nucleotides, the CDR3 is TGTGCCAGCAGTGAGGAGGTGGGCAGGGGGTGGAATTCACCCCTCCACTTT. Amino acids: CASSEEVGRGWNSPLHF.

This clone was recorded a few times. V gene TRBV6-6 combines with J gene TRBJ1-2; D is uncertain. The CDR3 is made up of 15 amino acids. CDR1 MNHNY and CDR2 SVGAGI come from the germline V gene (reference sequence). The V gene lost 5 bases and the J gene lost 3 bases, with 16 bases spanning the gap. This chain's CDR3 is CASSAYGQRDYGYTF. The DNA for the CDR3 is TGTGCCAGCAGTGCTTACGGGCAGCGAGACTATGGCTACACCTTC.

The chain uses TRBV28 and TRBJ1-2; 8 bases are a match to TRBD1. Germline assignment: CDR1 MDHEN and CDR2 SYDVKM. CDR3 length: 13 residues. The trim removed 4 bases at V and 5 bases at J, leaving 3 bases unmatched. In DNA form, the CDR3 reads TGTGCCAGCAGTTCTACAGGGGGGTATGGCTACACCTTC. Protein product: CASSSTGGYGYTF.

This chain uses TRBV5-4 with TRBJ1-2; D gene unclear. With 4 bases removed from V and 4 bases from J, the gap between germline ends came to 11 bases. This CDR3 spans 13 amino acids. Per germline, CDR1 SGHNT and CDR2 YYREEE (reference sequence). CDR3 sequence: CASSITASYGYTF. For the CDR3, the DNA is TGTGCCAGCAGCATTACAGCCTCCTATGGCTACACCTTC.

The CDR3 sequence: CASTHHRTEYQPQHF. DNA of the CDR3: TGTGCCAGCACTCATCACCGCACAGAGTATCAGCCCCAGCATTTT. The chain combines TRBV27 with TRBJ1-5, with unresolved D. This CDR3 has 15 amino acids. V was trimmed by 7 bases and J by 5 bases, leaving 18 bases between them. Germline values: CDR1 MNHEY, CDR2 SMNVEV (reference sequence).

The chain's CDR3 is CASSASRYGYTF. The CDR3 DNA is TGTGCCAGCAGTGCTAGCAGATATGGCTACACCTTC. This chain connects TRBV28 to TRBJ1-2; D is unclear. CDR3 length: 12 residues. V lost 5 bases to trimming and J lost 5 bases, with 9 bases between them. Germline values: CDR1 MDHEN, CDR2 SYDVKM.

This sequence joins TRBV7-2 and TRBJ2-2; the match to TRBD2 covers 7 bases. Germline CDR1 SGHTA, CDR2 FQGNSA. The CDR3 is 14 residues long. Unmatched junction bases numbered 0, after V lost 1 base and J lost 4 bases. The CDR3 loop reads CASSLGGGTGELFF. The CDR3 DNA is TGTGCCAGCAGCTTAGGCGGGGGCACCGGGGAGCTGTTTTTT.

The rearrangement joins TRBV7-9 to TRBJ2-3; TRBD2 might be the D (6 bases). This CDR3 has 15 residues. The ends were cut back, 10 bases at V and 3 bases at J, with 20 bases in the middle. Germline CDR1 SEHNR, CDR2 FQNEAQ (reference sequence). CDR3 sequence: CATLRLGRGTDTQYF. CDR3 nucleotide sequence: TGTGCCACCCTCCGGTTAGGGCGGGGTACAGATACGCAGTATTTT.

The rearrangement uses TRBV20-1 and TRBJ2-3, with D unresolved. The germline gives CDR1 DFQATT, CDR2 SNEGSKA (reference sequence). V gave up 3 bases and J gave up 6 bases, with 16 bases separating them. The CDR3 length is 14 residues. The CDR3 loop reads CSASVSPPGDTQYF. The CDR3 DNA follows: TGCAGTGCTAGTGTCAGCCCCCCCGGGGATACGCAGTATTTT.

V is TRBV2 and J is TRBJ1-2, with D uncertain. This CDR3 has 16 residues. The V end lost 2 bases, the J end lost 1 base, and 14 bases lay between the germline ends. The germline V gene has CDR1 SNHLY and CDR2 FYNNEI. CDR3 in amino acids: CASSELRISYNYGYTF. Written as DNA, the CDR3 is TGTGCCAGCAGTGAATTAAGGATTTCCTATAACTATGGCTACACCTTC.

This rearrangement joins TRBV10-3 to TRBJ2-3, with TRBD2 matching over 7 bases. Germline assignment: CDR1 ENHRY and CDR2 SYGVKD. V lost 4 bases, J lost 3 bases, and 7 bases stayed unmatched. CDR3 length: 15 residues. The CDR3 spells CAISAGAGVTDTQYF. CDR3 DNA: TGTGCCATCAGTGCCGGGGCGGGGGTAACAGATACGCAGTATTTT.

The genes are TRBV30 and TRBJ2-3; D is possibly TRBD2 (7 bases). Germline V gene data show CDR1 as GTSNPN and CDR2 as SVGIG (reference sequence). The CDR3 loop spans 16 amino acids. Between the trimmed V and J ends, which lost 5 bases and 0 bases, there was a span of 18 bases. CDR3 residues: CAWARREGDSTDTQYF. CDR3 coding DNA: TGTGCCTGGGCTAGAAGGGAGGGGGATAGCACAGATACGCAGTATTTT.

The chain couples TRBV7-2 to TRBJ1-2; 7 bases map to TRBD1. The CDR3 runs to 13 residues. V gave up 5 bases and J gave up 4 bases; unmatched junction bases: 4. From germline, CDR1 is SGHTA and CDR2 FQGNSA. CDR3 residues: CASSPDRSYGYTF. For the CDR3, the DNA is TGTGCCAGCAGCCCGGACAGGTCCTATGGCTACACCTTC.

This rearrangement joins TRBV18 to TRBJ2-5, with 9 bases identical to TRBD1. The CDR3 extends over 15 amino acids. CDR1 and CDR2 from the germline V gene are KGHSH and LQKENI. The V segment lost 1 base and the J segment 5 bases; nucleotides outside the gene matches: 5. CDR3 loop: CASSPQRQGVETQYF. DNA of the CDR3: TGTGCCAGCTCACCACAACGACAGGGGGTTGAGACCCAGTACTTC.